Presented here are 25 T cell receptor beta chains from one specimen sequenced in a study of radiation and T cells in renal cell carcinoma. Specified time point: baseline pretreatment blood. The sample's treatment: 15 Gy SBRT to primary tumor, nephrectomy 4 weeks later. The assay was immunoSEQ multiplex PCR, and TCRdb's table has in-frame clones only and misses some. The table lists about 140,000 clones, roughly 83% of them singletons. The sequencing used blood, collected from a patient whose treatment included radiotherapy and nephrectomy. The receptors shown here come from a woman in her 50s with renal cell carcinoma.

This clone occurred a few times. V gene TRBV7-9 combines with J gene TRBJ1-4, with TRBD1 identical over 9 bases. Trimming cost V 5 bases and J 6 bases; bases outside gene matches: 4. CDR3 size: 14 residues. Germline V CDR1 and CDR2: SEHNR, FQNEAQ (reference sequence). The CDR3 bases are TGTGCCAGCAGCCGGGGACAGGGTTATGAAAAACTGTTTTTT. Its protein is CASSRGQGYEKLFF.

The chain carries TRBV6-5 and TRBJ1-5, with D uncertain. Germline assignment: CDR1 MNHEY and CDR2 SVGAGI. This CDR3 comprises 15 residues. V lost 1 base to trimming and J lost 5 bases, with 12 bases between them. The CDR3 spells CASSYYPPGDQPQHF. In nucleotides, the CDR3 is TGTGCCAGCAGTTACTACCCCCCCGGGGATCAGCCCCAGCATTTT.

With respect to this clone: In the same sample, other DNA sequences code for this CDR3. The chain is built from TRBV9 and TRBJ2-1; D tentatively reads TRBD1 or TRBD2 (5 bases each). Trimming removed 0 bases at V and 6 bases at J, with 13 bases between. The germline CDR1 and CDR2 sequences are SGDLS and YYNGEE. This CDR3 contains 15 residues. The CDR3 sequence: CASSVGGTFSNEQFF. CDR3 sequence (DNA): TGTGCCAGCAGCGTAGGGGGGACCTTTTCCAATGAGCAGTTCTTC.

The chain couples TRBV19 to TRBJ2-1; D remains unclear. Trimming cost V 3 bases and J 5 bases, with 5 bases left between them. The CDR3 covers 12 residues. CDR1 and CDR2 (germline): LNHDA, SQIVND (reference sequence). This chain's CDR3 is CASSISNNEQFF. Here the CDR3 DNA reads TGTGCCAGTAGTATCAGTAACAATGAGCAGTTCTTC.

The V and J genes are TRBV30 and TRBJ1-5; unclear D gene. The CDR3 sequence is 13 residues long. Trimming pared 3 bases from V and 5 bases from J, leaving 11 bases between. Germline V gene sequence: CDR1 GTSNPN, CDR2 SVGIG (reference sequence). CDR3 loop: CAWSLGSDQPQHF. The CDR3, as DNA: TGTGCCTGGAGCCTGGGGTCGGATCAGCCCCAGCATTTT.

The chain is built from TRBV4-2 and TRBJ2-1, with D perhaps matching TRBD1 (6 bases). The CDR3 spans 14 residues. The V end lost 6 bases, the J end lost 4 bases, and 13 bases lay between the germline ends. CDR1 is LGHNA and CDR2 is YNFKEQ in the germline V gene. CDR3 DNA: TGTGCCAGCAGGGACAGAGAAATTTACAATGAGCAGTTCTTC. As protein: CASRDREIYNEQFF.

This clone was counted a single time. The chain combines TRBV11-2 with TRBJ2-7; 10 bases align to TRBD2. The V gene's germline CDR1 is SGHAT and CDR2 FQNNGV. CDR3 size: 15 residues. J was trimmed by 6 bases and V by 1 base; bases with no gene match: 6. For the CDR3, the DNA is TGTGCCAGCAGCTTAGGGCTAGCGGGAGTAGGCGAGCAGTACTTC. This translates into CASSLGLAGVGEQYF.

The chain couples TRBV18 to TRBJ1-3; D is unclear. Germline-derived CDR1 and CDR2 are KGHSH and LQKENI. The length of the CDR3 is 16 residues. The germline V and J ends were trimmed by 2 bases and 0 bases, with 11 bases remaining between them. The CDR3 bases are TGTGCCAGCTCACCAGGGAATACGGGCTCTGGAAACACCATATATTTT. Amino acids: CASSPGNTGSGNTIYF. Full variable domain (rest looked up from reference TRBV18 and TRBJ1-3): NAGVMQNPRHLVRRRGQEARLRCSPMKGHSHVYWYRQLPEEGLKFMVYLQKENIIDESGMPKERFSAEFPKEGPSILRIQQVVRGDSAAYFCASSPGNTGSGNTIYFGEGSWLTVV.

This clone has just a few counts. This sample includes further DNA sequences coding for the same CDR3. The rearrangement links TRBV7-9 to TRBJ1-2; 8 nucleotides align to TRBD1. This CDR3 comprises 14 residues. The ends lost 5 bases at V and 2 bases at J; junction bases unmatched: 4. The germline V gene has CDR1 SEHNR and CDR2 FQNEAQ (reference sequence). CDR3 loop: CASSPGQGNYGYTF. DNA for the CDR3: TGTGCCAGCAGCCCCGGACAGGGAAACTATGGCTACACCTTC.

The chain employs TRBV6-6 and TRBJ2-1, with 9 bases identical to TRBD1. This CDR3 is 14 amino acids long. V gave up 2 bases and J gave up 5 bases; unmatched junction bases: 1. In germline, CDR1 is MNHNY, CDR2 SVGAGI (reference sequence). The CDR3 coding sequence is TGTGCCAGCAGTTACCGGGACAGGGACAATGAGCAGTTCTTC. As protein: CASSYRDRDNEQFF.

J is TRBJ1-6 and V is TRBV27; maybe TRBD1 (5 bases). This CDR3 has 14 amino acids. Germline CDR1 is MNHEY and CDR2 is SMNVEV (reference sequence). V was shortened by 7 bases and J by 5 bases, with 12 bases between the two germline ends. In DNA form, the CDR3 reads TGTGCCAGCAACCCCTGGGGGAATAATTCACCCCTCCACTTT. Protein: CASNPWGNNSPLHF.

This clone was seen a few times. J is TRBJ1-1 and V is TRBV9; D gene ambiguous. The germline V gene has CDR1 SGDLS and CDR2 YYNGEE. This CDR3 is built from 16 residues. V was trimmed by 6 bases and J by 0 bases, leaving 18 bases between them. CDR3 protein: CASTRPGNPMNTEAFF. The CDR3 nucleotides are TGTGCCAGCACGAGACCCGGTAACCCTATGAACACTGAAGCTTTCTTT.

The chain couples TRBV18 to TRBJ1-5; no clear D. Germline V lookup: CDR1 KGHSH, CDR2 LQKENI. CDR3 length: 14 amino acids. Trimming stripped 3 bases from V and 9 bases from J, with 15 bases between. The CDR3 protein is CASSPNSPPSPQHF. CDR3 coding DNA: TGTGCCAGCTCACCTAACAGCCCCCCGTCGCCCCAGCATTTT.

This chain joins TRBV7-9 and TRBJ1-2; D perhaps matches TRBD1 (6 bases). Trimming removed 11 bases from V and 2 bases from J, with 15 bases in between. The germline CDR1 and CDR2 sequences are SEHNR and FQNEAQ (reference sequence). The length of the CDR3 is 13 residues. The CDR3 is CAVPGGLNYGYTF. CDR3 coding DNA: TGTGCCGTCCCGGGGGGGCTCAACTATGGCTACACCTTC. Full variable domain (missing parts from reference TRBV7-9 and TRBJ1-2): DTGVSQNPRHKITKRGQNVTFRCDPISEHNRLYWYRQTLGQGPEFLTYFQNEAQLEKSRLLSDRFSAERPKGSFSTLEIQRTEQGDSAMYLCAVPGGLNYGYTFGSGTRLTVV.

In nucleotides, the CDR3 is TGTGCCAGCAGCGTTCTGACAGGGAGAGAGCAGTACTTC. Protein: CASSVLTGREQYF. This chain joins TRBV7-9 and TRBJ2-7, with TRBD1 identical over 7 bases. In germline, CDR1 is SEHNR, CDR2 FQNEAQ (reference sequence). Trimming took 5 bases from V and 7 from J; bases not matched to a gene: 8. The CDR3 runs to 13 residues.

This clone was seen more than once but under ten times. CDR3 DNA: TGCGCCAGCAGCCCGGGAGGTCCGGATACGCAGTATTTT. Translation gives CASSPGGPDTQYF. The chain combines TRBV5-1 with TRBJ2-3, with 7 bases fitting TRBD2. V lost 4 bases, J lost 6 bases, and 5 bases stayed unmatched. From germline, CDR1 is SGHRS and CDR2 YFSETQ. This CDR3 comprises 13 residues.

The rearrangement uses TRBV7-9 and TRBJ2-7, with 11 bases identical to TRBD1. This CDR3 is built from 15 residues. Losses at the gene ends were 5 bases for V and 2 bases for J; bases not matched to a gene: 5. Per the germline V gene, CDR1 is SEHNR and CDR2 is FQNEAQ (reference sequence). The CDR3 loop reads CASSPPGQGAYEQYF. The CDR3 DNA reads TGTGCCAGCAGCCCGCCGGGACAGGGGGCCTACGAGCAGTACTTC.

V and J are TRBV2 and TRBJ1-1; D remains ambiguous. Germline CDR1 SNHLY, CDR2 FYNNEI. Trimming shortened V by 4 bases and J by 2 bases, and 14 bases separated the two germline ends. The CDR3 covers 15 residues. CDR3 protein: CASSGVGSRNTEAFF. DNA for the CDR3: TGTGCCAGCAGTGGGGTTGGGTCCCGAAACACTGAAGCTTTCTTT.

CDR3 nucleotides: TGCACCAGCAGCCAAGAAGGGCCCCTCTGGAAGCGGAATACGCAGTATTTT. It is translated as CTSSQEGPLWKRNTQYF. This rearrangement joins TRBV1 to TRBJ2-3; the tabulated D call, TRBD2, remains unverified against the DNA. TRBV1 is noted as a pseudogene. This CDR3 comprises 17 residues.

The chain links TRBV28 to TRBJ1-2; the match to TRBD1 covers 10 bases. In germline, CDR1 is MDHEN, CDR2 SYDVKM. The CDR3 spans 15 residues. V gave up 4 bases and J gave up 7 bases; unmatched junction bases: 9. CDR3 amino acids: CASSSSGTGVSGYTF. Written as DNA, the CDR3 is TGTGCCAGCAGTTCGTCCGGGACAGGGGTTAGTGGCTACACCTTC.

This clone has only a few counts. The chain couples TRBV7-2 to TRBJ2-4; TRBD2 aligns across 16 bases. V gave up 5 bases and J gave up 8 bases; unmatched junction bases: 6. This CDR3 comprises 16 residues. Germline CDR1 is SGHTA and CDR2 is FQGNSA. DNA for the CDR3: TGTGCCAGCAGCATGGGACTAGCGGGAGGGGAGTACATTCAGTACTTC. The encoded protein is CASSMGLAGGEYIQYF.

V is TRBV6-1 and J is TRBJ2-3; the D is unclear. Trimming took off 1 base at V and 10 bases at J, with 12 bases between the two ends. CDR1 is MNHNS and CDR2 is SASEGT in the germline V gene. This CDR3 has 13 amino acids. The CDR3: CASSEEQWASQYF. CDR3 nucleotides: TGTGCCAGCAGTGAAGAGCAGTGGGCGTCGCAGTATTTT.

V is TRBV7-2 and J is TRBJ1-2, with unresolved D. V lost 5 bases and J lost 8, with 9 bases in between. Germline values: CDR1 SGHTA, CDR2 FQGNSA. The CDR3 contains 11 residues. CDR3 DNA sequence: TGTGCCAGCAGCCCAACCCTAGGCTACACCTTC. It is translated as CASSPTLGYTF.

The V gene is TRBV30, the J gene TRBJ1-4, with 7 bases identical to TRBD1. The CDR3 runs to 13 residues. CDR1 is GTSNPN, CDR2 SVGIG, per germline (reference sequence). V lost 4 bases to trimming and J lost 4 bases; unmatched junction nucleotides: 3. The CDR3 DNA follows: TGTGCCTGGATGGGACAGCTTAATGAAAAACTGTTTTTT. It encodes CAWMGQLNEKLFF.

This chain links TRBV25-1 with TRBJ1-1; D is uncertain. V lost 2 bases and J 3 bases, leaving 7 bases between the germline ends. This CDR3 spans 13 amino acids. Germline-derived CDR1 and CDR2 are MGHDK and SYGVNS. CDR3 loop: CASSEGDHTEAFF. CDR3 nucleotides: TGTGCCAGCAGTGAAGGGGATCACACTGAAGCTTTCTTT.